What follows is one T cell receptor beta chain and its context. Its antigen is not identified. The data originate from a study of T cells expressing NK-cell markers. Study information: Cells sorted as CD3+CD56+NKG2C+, CD3+CD56+NKG2C- and CD3+CD56-NKG2C+ T cells supplied the TCR beta repertoires. HCMV seropositivity characterized seven of the eight sequenced donors, and seronegativity one. Study-wide results and limits: Evidence did not settle whether expanded NKG2C+ T cell clones targeted HCMV.

Germline-derived CDR1 and CDR2 are SQVTM and ANQGSEA. The CDR3 has 17 amino acids. 5'RACE template switching with UMIs produced the TCR beta cDNA. From the 5' RACE reads, TCRdb lists one entry per CDR3 protein and no DNA. This table lists approximately 22,000 distinct CDR3 sequences. Sequencing used blood T cells: a sorted CD56 or NKG2C T cell subset, CD4+ or CD8+ T cells, or bulk PBMC T cells (not recorded which). This TCR derives from a man aged 18-69 years in good health. The rearrangement joins TRBV29-1 to TRBJ2-5; the TCRdb D gene call, TRBD2, has no DNA to confirm it. The chain's CDR3 is CSVEDGLAGYQFGTQYF.